This T cell receptor (beta chain) was sequenced in a study of CD8+CD57+ T cells in acquired aplastic anemia. The study profiled TCR beta VDJ and CDR3 using genomic DNA as template. TCRdb fed the reads into MiXCR, producing one record per CDR3 protein. Of 210,000 or so distinct CDR3 sequences in the sample, approximately 51% were seen once. This clonotype was observed many times. Previously, flow cytometry had revealed CD8+CD57+ cell expansion in the patients chosen for sequencing. The V and J ends lost 5 bases and 6 bases, in that order; junction bases with no gene match: 9. From germline, CDR1 is WNHNN and CDR2 SYGVQD (reference sequence). The CDR3 contains 15 residues.

The TCR was taken from a human donor with aplastic anemia. The V and J genes are TRBV10-1 and TRBJ2-1; 8 bases line up with TRBD1. The sequencing sample was made of sorted CD4+, CD8+, or CD8+CD57+ T cells (not recorded which) from PBMCs. The CDR3 DNA reads as TGCGCCAGCAGTCCAGGTTGGACAGGGCGCAATGAGCAGTTCTTC. This translates into CASSPGWTGRNEQFF.